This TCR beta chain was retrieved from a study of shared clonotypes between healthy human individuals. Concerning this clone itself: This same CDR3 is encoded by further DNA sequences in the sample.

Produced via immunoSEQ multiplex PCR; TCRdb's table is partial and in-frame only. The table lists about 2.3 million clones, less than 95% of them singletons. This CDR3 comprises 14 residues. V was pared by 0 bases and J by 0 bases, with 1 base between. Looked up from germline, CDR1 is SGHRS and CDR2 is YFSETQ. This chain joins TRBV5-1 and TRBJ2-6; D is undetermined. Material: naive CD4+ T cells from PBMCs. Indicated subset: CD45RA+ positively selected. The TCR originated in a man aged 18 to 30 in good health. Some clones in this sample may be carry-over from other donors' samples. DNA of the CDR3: TGCGCCAGCAGCTTGGACTCTGGGGCCAACGTCCTGACTTTC. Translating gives CASSLDSGANVLTF.